This T cell receptor beta chain was obtained from a study of blood T cell repertoires in COVID-19 (dated by TCRdb to the early 2020s). Turning to the overall study: Collaborator samples came from the United States, Italy and Spain and covered acute and convalescent phases of COVID-19. The material from the prospective study consisted of cDNA or gDNA derived from T cells, B-cell-depleted T cells, or PBMCs. Subjects who had been exposed to COVID-19, were actively infected with it, or had recovered from it provided the deeply sampled blood TCRbeta repertoires that made up the dataset. The repertoires were released in a freely available public database meant as a resource for research on the immune response to SARS-CoV-2. The samples were drawn from the first 160 participants of the ongoing ImmuneRACE study and from 950 to 1,500 subjects provided by 6 global collaborators. A de-identified subject ID, COVID-19 status, age in years and sex were almost always included in the sample metadata. Where HLA class I and class II types were available, the types were taken from metadata supplied by the sample provider, not from assay-based typing.

Summary of the overall study and its limitations: The amount of clinical and demographic metadata varied by source and participant and was provided uncurated.

From the cysteine up to the phenylalanine, the CDR3 has a length of 13 residues. The DNA shown is the 39-base CDR3, in frame from base 1. Trimming takes 8 bases from V and 7 bases from J, and the germline ends sit 17 bases apart. CDR1 and CDR2 are drawn from the germline V gene: MNHEY, SVGAGI. Turning to this clone: It lacks a known antigen. Nothing much larger sits one base from this clone, and base qualities are not available.

Samples from volunteer blood donors who had recovered from COVID-19 were contributed by a second Seattle source. Each collaborating institution followed its own protocols to collect whole blood in K2EDTA tubes. For TCRbeta analysis, collaborators shipped samples in one of three forms: frozen whole blood, isolated PBMCs, or DNA extracted from either of those sample types. The immunoSEQ Assay, a bias-controlled multiplex PCR, was used to amplify TCRbeta CDR3 regions from genomic DNA. The paper's data handling went like this. The number of nucleated cells in each sample was estimated from the amplification of reference gene primers within the assay. To quantify the absolute abundance of each unique TCRbeta CDR3 rearrangement, sequence reads were collapsed and filtered. For each sample, productive Simpson clonality was calculated as the square root of Simpson's diversity index across productive rearrangements. TCRdb obtained this table from immuneACCESS and retained in-frame rearrangements with V and J assigned. These tables miss some clones; where compared with another copy, unresolved V genes account for less than half of the shortfall, and the remainder is unexplained. V and J calls and clone size are copied from that table; D and trimming were computed from the DNA. The sample table contains hundreds of thousands of clones; only one count was recorded for around 90% of them. Of the sample, 6% to 9% falls within the top ten clones.

The TCR originated in a man aged 60-69 years who had recovered from COVID-19. The specimen sequenced was peripheral blood. Here the chain combines TRBV6-5 and TRBJ1-1; D gene: possibly TRBD1, on 5 matching bases. The CDR3 sequence is CASALSYRIEAFF. The DNA reads as follows: TGTGCCAGCGCCCTTTCATACAGGATTGAAGCTTTCTTT.